Each of the 25 T cell receptor beta chains below was sequenced from the same sample in a study of blood T cell repertoires in COVID-19 (dated by TCRdb to 2020 to 2021). To prepare the library, the immunoSEQ multiplex PCR assay was applied. Entries here come from immuneACCESS through TCRdb and include only in-frame sequences with V and J called. Some clones fail to appear in such tables; in the studies checked, an unresolved V gene covers under half of the shortfall, and the cause of the remainder is unknown. For this sample the table gives some 110,000 clones, of which about 85% were detected only once. Approximately 1.5% of the sample goes to the ten largest clones. The specimen was peripheral blood. These receptors were obtained from a man aged 35 to 55 with acute or convalescent COVID-19.

The genes are TRBV10-3 and TRBJ2-7; 7 nucleotides match TRBD2. Per the germline V gene, CDR1 is ENHRY and CDR2 is SYGVKD. This CDR3 is 13 amino acids long. V shed 9 bases and J 2 bases; nucleotides not matched to a gene: 7. The CDR3 sequence: CAMAAGTAYEQYF. The DNA of the CDR3 is TGTGCCATGGCAGCGGGAACCGCCTACGAGCAGTACTTC.

This sequence joins TRBV4-1 and TRBJ2-5; 8 bases agree with TRBD1. The CDR3 has 15 residues. V lost 2 bases, J lost 5 bases, and 7 bases stayed unmatched. Germline V lookup: CDR1 MGHRA, CDR2 YSYEKL. The CDR3 DNA reads TGCGCCAGCAGCCAATACCAGGGGGCGCAGGAGACCCAGTACTTC. Its protein product is CASSQYQGAQETQYF.

The genes are TRBV14 and TRBJ1-2, with D unclear. Trimming took off 0 bases at V and 4 bases at J, with 6 bases between the two ends. The length of the CDR3 is 13 residues. Germline V gene sequence: CDR1 SGHDN, CDR2 FVKESK. This chain's CDR3 is CASSQDYFYGYTF. The CDR3 DNA reads TGTGCCAGCAGCCAAGATTACTTCTATGGCTACACCTTC.

The CDR3: CASSSGTENTGELFF. The CDR3 bases are TGTGCCAGCAGCTCGGGGACTGAAAACACCGGGGAGCTGTTTTTT. This sequence joins TRBV9 and TRBJ2-2; possible D gene TRBD2, 6 bases. Per germline, CDR1 SGDLS and CDR2 YYNGEE. V gave up 4 bases and J gave up 2 bases, with 12 bases separating them. The length of the CDR3 is 15 residues.

V and J are TRBV20-1 and TRBJ1-3, with D perhaps matching TRBD1 (6 bases). The CDR3 has 14 amino acids. Per the germline V gene, CDR1 is DFQATT and CDR2 is SNEGSKA (reference sequence). Trimming pared 3 bases from V and 2 bases from J, leaving 11 bases between. CDR3 sequence (DNA): TGCAGTGCTAGTAGGGGGAGCCCTGGAAACACCATATATTTT. Residues: CSASRGSPGNTIYF.

The chain is built from TRBV4-1 and TRBJ2-3, with TRBD2 matching over 10 bases. V lost 1 base, J lost 8 bases, and 6 bases stayed unmatched. Germline V gene sequence: CDR1 MGHRA, CDR2 YSYEKL. The length of the CDR3 is 15 residues. CDR3 nucleotides: TGCGCCAGCAGCCAAGGGTCTAGCGGGAGTCGTACGCAGTATTTT. It yields the protein CASSQGSSGSRTQYF.

The chain combines TRBV6-6 with TRBJ2-1; the match to TRBD2 covers 8 bases. V was clipped by 6 bases and J by 5 bases; unmatched bases: 6. Germline CDR1 is MNHNY and CDR2 is SVGAGI (reference sequence). This CDR3 comprises 14 residues. As DNA, the CDR3 is TGTGCCAGCAGGACCGGGACTAGACACAATGAGCAGTTCTTC. It encodes CASRTGTRHNEQFF.

This clone was found a few times. This chain links TRBV5-4 with TRBJ1-2; maybe TRBD1 (5 bases). Germline V CDR1 and CDR2: SGHNT, YYREEE (reference sequence). The V end lost 2 bases, the J end lost 6 bases, and 14 bases lay between the germline ends. This CDR3 contains 14 residues. This chain's CDR3 is CASSFSGQGDGYTF. The CDR3 nucleotides read TGTGCCAGCAGCTTCTCTGGGCAGGGTGATGGCTACACCTTC.

The chain couples TRBV7-9 to TRBJ2-7; 8 bases match TRBD1. Per the germline V gene, CDR1 is SEHNR and CDR2 is FQNEAQ (reference sequence). V was pared by 5 bases and J by 4 bases, with 10 bases of the junction left unmatched. This CDR3 is built from 15 residues. CDR3 nucleotides: TGTGCCAGCAGCCCCCCCGGCAGGGGGCAATACGAGCAGTACTTC. Residues: CASSPPGRGQYEQYF.

The rearrangement joins TRBV24-1 to TRBJ2-1; 9 bases are shared with TRBD1. The CDR3 sequence is 16 residues long. CDR1 and CDR2 (germline): KGHDR, SFDVKD. With 4 bases clipped from V and 5 bases from J, the junction kept 8 bases outside the gene matches. The CDR3 DNA reads TGTGCCACCAGTGACCTGGGACAGGGTATCGACAATGAGCAGTTCTTC. Protein: CATSDLGQGIDNEQFF.

The chain employs TRBV7-9 and TRBJ1-5; 9 nucleotides line up with TRBD1. The CDR3 loop spans 18 amino acids. Looked up from germline, CDR1 is SEHNR and CDR2 is FQNEAQ (reference sequence). Trimming removed 1 base from V and 3 bases from J; junction bases left unmatched: 10. CDR3 region: CASSLVGTRDRVNQPQHF. DNA for the CDR3: TGTGCCAGCAGCTTAGTTGGGACACGGGACAGGGTCAATCAGCCCCAGCATTTT.

This chain connects TRBV5-1 to TRBJ2-7, with 8 positions matching TRBD2. CDR1 is SGHRS, CDR2 YFSETQ, per germline. CDR3 length: 15 residues. The V and J ends lost 4 bases and 4 bases, in that order; junction bases with no gene match: 10. In DNA, the CDR3 is TGCGCCAGCAGCCAGACCGGGACTAGTCAGTACGAGCAGTACTTC. This sequence encodes CASSQTGTSQYEQYF.

The chain uses TRBV30 and TRBJ2-1, with D possibly TRBD2 on 5 matching bases. Germline CDR1 is GTSNPN and CDR2 is SVGIG (reference sequence). The CDR3 extends over 14 amino acids. The V end was cut by 0 bases, the J end by 9 bases, with 15 bases between. CDR3 protein: CAWSVQRGSFEQFF. CDR3 DNA: TGTGCCTGGAGTGTACAACGGGGTAGTTTTGAGCAGTTCTTC.

The chain is built from TRBV7-9 and TRBJ1-2, with 10 bases identical to TRBD1. V was clipped by 5 bases and J by 3 bases; unmatched bases: 9. The CDR3 contains 16 residues. The germline V gene has CDR1 SEHNR and CDR2 FQNEAQ (reference sequence). CDR3 amino acids: CASSAPGQGSDYGYTF. The DNA for the CDR3 is TGTGCCAGCAGCGCGCCGGGACAGGGGAGCGACTATGGCTACACCTTC.

This clone was detected only once. The chain links TRBV3-1 (or the pseudogene TRBV3-2) to TRBJ2-2; 8 bases line up with TRBD1. There are 14 residues in the CDR3. Germline V gives CDR1 LGHDT, CDR2 YNNKEL (reference sequence). With V trimmed by 4 bases and J by 6 bases, 4 bases remained unmatched. CDR3 loop: CASSRGTGPGELFF. DNA of the CDR3: TGTGCCAGCAGCCGCGGGACAGGCCCCGGGGAGCTGTTTTTT.

Of note for this clone: Other DNA sequences within the sample encode an identical CDR3. The V gene is TRBV5-1, the J gene TRBJ1-5, with a possible D match to TRBD1 (5 bases). From germline, CDR1 is SGHRS and CDR2 YFSETQ. V gave up 0 bases and J gave up 1 base, with 5 bases separating them. The CDR3 has 14 residues. CDR3 in amino acids: CASSLGGSNQPQHF. The DNA for the CDR3 is TGCGCCAGCAGCTTGGGGGGCAGCAATCAGCCCCAGCATTTT.

This chain joins TRBV28 and TRBJ2-3; 11 nucleotides align to TRBD2. Trimming cost V 3 bases and J 3 bases; bases outside gene matches: 5. Germline V CDR1 and CDR2: MDHEN, SYDVKM. This CDR3 is 16 amino acids long. CDR3 sequence reads: CASSLATSGSTDTQYF. The CDR3 DNA sequence: TGTGCCAGCAGTTTGGCCACTAGCGGGAGTACAGATACGCAGTATTTT.

This clone has at least ten counts. The chain uses TRBV27 and TRBJ2-7; 11 bases align to TRBD2. V was clipped by 2 bases and J by 4 bases; unmatched bases: 13. Germline CDR1 and CDR2: MNHEY and SMNVEV (reference sequence). The CDR3 loop spans 18 amino acids. CDR3: CASSLISTSGIARYEQYF. CDR3 bases: TGTGCCAGCAGTTTAATCTCGACTAGCGGGATTGCCAGGTACGAGCAGTACTTC.

The chain is built from TRBV11-3 and TRBJ2-5; the match to TRBD1 covers 7 bases. This CDR3 is built from 13 residues. Per germline, CDR1 SGHNT and CDR2 YENEEA. The J segment lost 5 bases and the V segment lost 5 bases, leaving 5 bases of the junction unmatched. CDR3 loop: CASSQEQGETQYF. DNA for the CDR3: TGTGCCAGCAGCCAGGAACAGGGGGAGACCCAGTACTTC. Looking up the rest from reference TRBV11-3 and TRBJ2-5 gives the full variable domain: EAGVVQSPRYKIIEKKQPVAFWCNPISGHNTLYWYLQNLGQGPELLIRYENEEAVDDSQLPKDRFSAERLKGVDSTLKIQPAELGDSAVYLCASSQEQGETQYFGPGTRLLVL.

The chain carries TRBV11-3 and TRBJ2-3, with 9 nucleotides matching TRBD2. J was trimmed by 3 bases and V by 3 bases; bases with no gene match: 7. The CDR3 runs to 16 residues. From germline, CDR1 is SGHNT and CDR2 YENEEA. CDR3 nucleotide sequence: TGTGCCAGCAGCTTGGGTAGCGGGAGTGGGACAGATACGCAGTATTTT. Amino acids: CASSLGSGSGTDTQYF.

The chain recombines TRBV7-9 with TRBJ2-7; unclear D gene. Per germline, CDR1 SEHNR and CDR2 FQNEAQ (reference sequence). This CDR3 spans 12 amino acids. V was trimmed by 3 bases and J by 1 base, leaving 4 bases between them. CDR3 protein: CASSFRSYEQYF. The CDR3 DNA reads TGTGCCAGCAGCTTTCGGTCCTACGAGCAGTACTTC.

The CDR3 DNA reads as TGCGCCAGCAGCCTCGAAGCTCAGGGGGGCCATGAGCAGTTCTTC. Translating gives CASSLEAQGGHEQFF. This chain connects TRBV4-3 to TRBJ2-1; D possibly corresponds to TRBD1 (7 bases). Between the trimmed V and J ends, which lost 4 bases and 8 bases, there was a span of 18 bases. CDR3 length: 15 amino acids. Germline CDR1 LGHNA, CDR2 YSLEER.

The CDR3 reads CASSYEEVRGYTF. CDR3 DNA: TGTGCCAGCAGTTACGAGGAGGTACGAGGCTACACCTTC. This chain uses TRBV6-5 with TRBJ1-2; D is unresolved. Germline V gene lookup returns CDR1 MNHEY and CDR2 SVGAGI. This CDR3 is built from 13 residues. V lost 2 bases, J lost 8 bases, and 12 bases lay in between.

This chain joins TRBV2 and TRBJ1-2, with D perhaps matching TRBD1 (5 bases). Germline CDR1 is SNHLY and CDR2 is FYNNEI. The V end lost 7 bases, the J end lost 5 bases, and 11 bases lay between the germline ends. CDR3 length equals 12 residues. For the CDR3, the DNA is TGTGCCAGCACTCGACAGTTATATGGCTACACCTTC. Translated, it gives CASTRQLYGYTF.

The rearrangement links TRBV13 to TRBJ1-1; 10 positions agree with TRBD1. CDR3 length equals 14 residues. Germline V gene sequence: CDR1 PRHDT, CDR2 FYEKMQ (reference sequence). V was pared by 0 bases and J by 10 bases, with 5 bases of the junction left unmatched. As DNA, the CDR3 is TGTGCCAGCAGCTTAGGCGGGACAGGGGAAGGAGCTTTCTTT. This encodes CASSLGGTGEGAFF. Complete variable domain (other parts from reference TRBV13 and TRBJ1-1): AAGVIQSPRHLIKEKRETATLKCYPIPRHDTVYWYQQGPGQDPQFLISFYEKMQSDKGSIPDRFSAQQFSDYHSELNMSSLELGDSALYFCASSLGGTGEGAFFGQGTRLTVV.